This note documents a single T cell receptor (beta chain) sequence. Its antigen is currently unknown. This entry comes from a study of glioma-infiltrating T cells. CDR1 SGHRS and CDR2 YFSETQ come from the germline V gene. Trimming removed 1 base from V and 2 bases from J, with 10 bases in between. The CDR3 totals 14 residues. The iRepertoire nested amplicon-rescue multiplex PCR amplified TCR alpha and beta CDR3s from RNA. One-step reverse transcription and amplification started from about 100-400 ng of tissue mRNA or PBMC total RNA. Via MiXCR, TCRdb re-called the multiplex PCR reads, giving one row per CDR3 protein. The table has approximately 90,000 distinct CDR3 sequences, about 23% seen once; the top ten hold about 6.6%. Findings and caveats of the study: Gliomas, especially low-grade, showed above-expected tissue-blood divergence; non-neoplastic patients showed below. Tissue and blood shared very few CDR3 sequences.

The source of this sequence is a human donor with low-grade glioma or glioblastoma, undergoing nonglioma brain surgery, or in good health (not recorded which). Sequences were obtained from glioma tissue, nonneoplastic brain tissue, or PBMCs (not recorded which). This chain joins TRBV5-1 and TRBJ2-7; D possibly corresponds to TRBD1 (7 bases). The CDR3 DNA follows: TGCGCCAGCAGCTTGCAGGGGGGCACCTACGAGCAGTACTTC. It codes for CASSLQGGTYEQYF. Together with reference TRBV5-1 and TRBJ2-7, the CDR3 gives the full variable domain: KAGVTQTPRYLIKTRGQQVTLSCSPISGHRSVSWYQQTPGQGLQFLFEYFSETQRNKGNFPGRFSGRQFSNSRSEMNVSTLELGDSALYLCASSLQGGTYEQYFGPGTRLTVT.